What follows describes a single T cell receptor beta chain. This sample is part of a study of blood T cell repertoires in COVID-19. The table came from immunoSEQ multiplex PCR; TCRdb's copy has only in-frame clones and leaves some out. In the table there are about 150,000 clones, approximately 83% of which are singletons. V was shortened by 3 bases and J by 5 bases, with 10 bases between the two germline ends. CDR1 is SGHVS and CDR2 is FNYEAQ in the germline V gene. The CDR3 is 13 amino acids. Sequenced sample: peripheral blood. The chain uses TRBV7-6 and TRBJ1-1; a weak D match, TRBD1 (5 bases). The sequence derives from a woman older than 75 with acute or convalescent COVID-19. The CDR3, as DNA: TGTGCCAGCAGCTTGCAGGGAGGAACTGAAGCTTTCTTT. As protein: CASSLQGGTEAFF.